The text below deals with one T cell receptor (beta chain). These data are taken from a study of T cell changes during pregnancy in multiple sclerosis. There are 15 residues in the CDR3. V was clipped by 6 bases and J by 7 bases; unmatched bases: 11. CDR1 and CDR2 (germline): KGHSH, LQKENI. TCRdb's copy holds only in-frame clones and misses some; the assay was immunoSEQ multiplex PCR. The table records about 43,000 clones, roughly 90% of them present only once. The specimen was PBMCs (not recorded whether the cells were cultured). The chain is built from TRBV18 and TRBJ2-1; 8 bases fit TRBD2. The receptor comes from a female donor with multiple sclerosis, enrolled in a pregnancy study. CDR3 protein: CASSTGAGGSNEQFF. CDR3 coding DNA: TGTGCCAGCTCCACCGGGGCGGGAGGTTCGAATGAGCAGTTCTTC.